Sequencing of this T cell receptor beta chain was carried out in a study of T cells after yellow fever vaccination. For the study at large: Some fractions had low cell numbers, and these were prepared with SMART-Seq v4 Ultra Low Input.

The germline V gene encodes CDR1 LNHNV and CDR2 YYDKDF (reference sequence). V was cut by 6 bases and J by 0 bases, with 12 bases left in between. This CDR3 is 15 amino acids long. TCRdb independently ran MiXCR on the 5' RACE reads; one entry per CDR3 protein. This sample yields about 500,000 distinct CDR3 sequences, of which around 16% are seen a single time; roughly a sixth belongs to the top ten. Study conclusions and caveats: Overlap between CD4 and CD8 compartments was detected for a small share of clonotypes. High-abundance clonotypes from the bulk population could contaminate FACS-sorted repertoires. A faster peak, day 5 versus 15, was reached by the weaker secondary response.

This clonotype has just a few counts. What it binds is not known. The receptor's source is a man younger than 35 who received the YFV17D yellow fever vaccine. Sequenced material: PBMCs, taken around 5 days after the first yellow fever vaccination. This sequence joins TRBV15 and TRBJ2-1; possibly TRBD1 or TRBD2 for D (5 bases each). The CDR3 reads CATSRGTSSYNEQFF. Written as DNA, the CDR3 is TGTGCCACCAGTCGAGGGACCAGCTCCTACAATGAGCAGTTCTTC.